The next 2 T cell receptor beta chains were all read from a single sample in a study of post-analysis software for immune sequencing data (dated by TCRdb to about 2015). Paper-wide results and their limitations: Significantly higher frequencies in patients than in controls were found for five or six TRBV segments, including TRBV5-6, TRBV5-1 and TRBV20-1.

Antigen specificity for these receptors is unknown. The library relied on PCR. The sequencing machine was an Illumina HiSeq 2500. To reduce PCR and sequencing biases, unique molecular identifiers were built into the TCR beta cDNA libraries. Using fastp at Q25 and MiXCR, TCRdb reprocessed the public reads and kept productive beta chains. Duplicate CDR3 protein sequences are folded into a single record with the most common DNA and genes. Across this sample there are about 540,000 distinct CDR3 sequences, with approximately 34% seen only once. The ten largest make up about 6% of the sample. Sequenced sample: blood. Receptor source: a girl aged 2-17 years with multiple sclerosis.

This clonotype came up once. The CDR3 sequence is CATSRVTRGGGSFRSYNEQFF. In DNA, the CDR3 is TGTGCCACCAGCAGAGTCACAAGGGGGGGGGGCTCCTTTAGGTCCTACAATGAGCAGTTCTTC. The chain carries TRBV15 and TRBJ2-1, with a weak D call TRBD2 (7 bases). The germline CDR1 and CDR2 sequences are LNHNV and YYDKDF (reference sequence). This CDR3 spans 21 amino acids. The V gene lost 1 base and the J gene lost 1 base, with 26 bases spanning the gap.

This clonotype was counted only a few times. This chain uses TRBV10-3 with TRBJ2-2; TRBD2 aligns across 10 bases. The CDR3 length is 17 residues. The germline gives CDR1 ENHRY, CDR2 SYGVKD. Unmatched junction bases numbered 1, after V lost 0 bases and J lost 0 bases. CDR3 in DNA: TGTGCCATCAGTGAGTCGACTAGCGGGTCGAACACCGGGGAGCTGTTTTTT. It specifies CAISESTSGSNTGELFF.